The next 9 T cell receptor beta chains were all read from a single sample in a study of shared clonotypes between healthy human individuals. Some clones are missing from TCRdb's copy, which holds only in-frame ones; the method was immunoSEQ multiplex PCR. Of millions of clones listed, about 95% are singletons. CD45RO-negative, CCR7-positively selected cells formed the naive CD8 fraction, excluding terminally differentiated effector memory CD45RA+ cells. The sequencing input was naive CD8+ T cells sorted from blood. These receptors were obtained from a man aged 18-30 years in good health.

V usage is TRBV13 and J usage is TRBJ2-7, with D unclear. The CDR3 is made up of 13 amino acids. The V gene's germline CDR1 is PRHDT and CDR2 FYEKMQ (reference sequence). V lost 10 bases and J lost 0, with 13 bases in between. The CDR3 DNA follows: TGTGCCACCTCTCCACCTAGCTCCTACGAGCAGTACTTC. It codes for CATSPPSSYEQYF.

The chain has TRBV5-8 and TRBJ1-2; a possible D gene is TRBD1 (6 bases). V was pared by 4 bases and J by 8 bases, with 12 bases between. The CDR3 loop spans 12 amino acids. The germline V gene encodes CDR1 SGHTS and CDR2 YDEGEE. CDR3: CASSLTGMGYTF. The CDR3 bases are TGTGCCAGCAGCCTTACAGGGATGGGCTACACCTTC.

For this clone: The same CDR3 is also encoded by other DNA sequences in this sample. The V gene is TRBV4-3, the J gene TRBJ2-7; 8 bases map to TRBD2. Germline V CDR1 and CDR2: LGHNA, YSLEER. This CDR3 is 15 amino acids long. V lost 1 base, J lost 3 bases, and 5 bases stayed unmatched. The chain's CDR3 is CASSQVAGGNYEQYF. The CDR3 nucleotides read TGCGCCAGCAGCCAAGTGGCGGGAGGAAACTACGAGCAGTACTTC.

The rearrangement joins TRBV6-6 to TRBJ1-1; 10 bases map to TRBD1. J gave up 3 bases and V 5 bases, and 6 bases lay outside the gene matches. CDR1 and CDR2 (germline): MNHNY, SVGAGI (reference sequence). The CDR3 is 15 amino acids. This CDR3 is CASSPGDRGYTEAFF. In DNA form, the CDR3 reads TGTGCCAGCAGTCCTGGGGACAGGGGCTACACTGAAGCTTTCTTT.

The V call is TRBV29-1, the J call TRBJ2-7; D perhaps matches TRBD1 (6 bases). The CDR3 has 15 residues. V was shortened by 3 bases and J by 1 base, with 16 bases between the two germline ends. CDR1 SQVTM and CDR2 ANQGSEA come from the germline V gene. The CDR3 DNA reads as TGCAGCGTTGAGAGCCCCGGGGACACTTCCTACGAGCAGTACTTC. It specifies CSVESPGDTSYEQYF.

In regard to this clone: Other DNA sequences in the sample encode the same CDR3. This chain connects TRBV7-9 to TRBJ1-1, with D perhaps matching TRBD1 (5 bases). Between the trimmed V and J ends, which lost 5 bases and 4 bases, there was a span of 11 bases. There are 13 residues in the CDR3. Germline-derived CDR1 and CDR2 are SEHNR and FQNEAQ (reference sequence). This chain's CDR3 is CASSLGGSTEAFF. The CDR3 nucleotides are TGTGCCAGCAGCCTTGGGGGTTCCACTGAAGCTTTCTTT.

Worth noting for this clone: One junction end disagrees with the germline gene, perhaps due to a read error. The V gene is TRBV19, the J gene TRBJ2-7, with TRBD1 matching 7 bases. This CDR3 has 14 residues. Germline V gene lookup returns CDR1 LNHDA and CDR2 SQIVND (reference sequence). The CDR3 loop is CASSMTGQSYEQCF. CDR3 sequence (DNA): TGTGCCAGTAGTATGACAGGGCAATCCTACGAGCAGTGCTTC.

Remarks on this clone: The same CDR3 arises from other DNA sequences in this sample as well. The genes are TRBV5-1 and TRBJ2-1, with 12 bases identical to TRBD2. Germline V CDR1 and CDR2: SGHRS, YFSETQ. Losses at the gene ends were 4 bases for V and 2 bases for J; bases not matched to a gene: 1. This CDR3 spans 15 amino acids. CDR3 amino acids: CASSPSGGAYNEQFF. The CDR3 nucleotides are TGCGCCAGCAGCCCTAGCGGGGGGGCCTACAATGAGCAGTTCTTC.

The J gene is TRBJ2-7, the V gene TRBV6-5; a possible D gene is TRBD2 (6 bases). Germline assignment: CDR1 MNHEY and CDR2 SVGAGI. The CDR3 has 15 amino acids. V lost 2 bases and J lost 6, with 17 bases in between. The CDR3 region has the DNA TGTGCCAGCAGTTACCGTGCGGGAAATCGGGGCGAGCAGTACTTC. Amino acid sequence: CASSYRAGNRGEQYF.